The 14 T cell receptor beta chains given below trace back to one sample, sequenced in a study of human T cells and chemical hapten exposure. Time point described: pre-sensitization, week 0. Treatment given: therapeutic diphenylcyclopropenone sensitization with weekly scalp DPC. TCRdb re-called the RACE reads through MiXCR, storing one row per CDR3 protein. Of a few hundred thousand distinct CDR3 sequences in the sample, around 5.5% were seen once. The specimen comprised whole blood, sampled in connection with sensitization to the hapten diphenylcyclopropenone (DPC). The origin of the receptors is a woman younger than 30 with alopecia areata. Some clones in this sample may be carry-over from other donors' samples.

This clonotype has just a few counts. The chain combines TRBV20-1 with TRBJ2-7, with TRBD1 identical over 8 bases. Germline values: CDR1 DFQATT, CDR2 SNEGSKA (reference sequence). V lost 5 bases to trimming and J lost 0 bases; unmatched junction nucleotides: 9. CDR3 length: 15 amino acids. The CDR3 spells CSAGTPGTGSYEQYF. For the CDR3, the DNA is TGCAGTGCTGGAACTCCCGGGACAGGCTCCTACGAGCAGTACTTC.

This clonotype was counted ten times or more. The chain carries TRBV20-1 and TRBJ1-1; D unresolved. CDR3 size: 11 residues. Germline assignment: CDR1 DFQATT and CDR2 SNEGSKA (reference sequence). Trimming shortened V by 6 bases and J by 4 bases, and 9 bases separated the two germline ends. This chain's CDR3 is CSASRGTEAFF. The CDR3 bases are TGCAGTGCATCACGCGGCACTGAAGCTTTCTTT.

This clonotype was counted only a few times. This chain connects TRBV3-1 to TRBJ1-1; tentatively, D is TRBD1 (5 bases). CDR1 is LGHDT, CDR2 YNNKEL, per germline (reference sequence). The V and J ends lost 3 bases and 1 base respectively, with 15 bases between them. The CDR3 loop spans 16 amino acids. The CDR3 DNA follows: TGTGCCAGCAGCCAGTTGCAGGGACCCGCGAACACTGAAGCTTTCTTT. Protein: CASSQLQGPANTEAFF.

This clonotype showed up just a few times. The chain employs TRBV13 and TRBJ2-7; D gene unclear. V was shortened by 2 bases and J by 5 bases, with 10 bases between the two germline ends. Germline CDR1 is PRHDT and CDR2 is FYEKMQ (reference sequence). The CDR3 consists of 13 residues. The CDR3 DNA sequence: TGTGCCAGCAGCTTATCTGACCGGCACGAGCAGTACTTC. Translated: CASSLSDRHEQYF.

This clonotype was seen ten or more times. This chain links TRBV6-2 or TRBV6-3 with TRBJ2-6; D gene uncertain. The CDR3 runs 15 residues. The germline gives CDR1 MNHEY, CDR2 SVGEGT. The V end lost 5 bases, the J end lost 2 bases, and 10 bases lay between the germline ends. The CDR3 nucleotides read TGTGCCAGCAGTCTCCCCTGGACTGGGGCCAACGTCCTGACTTTC. Protein: CASSLPWTGANVLTF.

This clonotype was counted many times. The CDR3 bases are TGTGCCAGCAGTTACAGCACGGGGGATCAGCCCCAGCATTTT. It codes for CASSYSTGDQPQHF. The V and J genes are TRBV6-2 or TRBV6-3 and TRBJ1-5; maybe TRBD1 (5 bases). Trimming removed 2 bases from V and 5 bases from J, with 10 bases in between. The CDR3 contains 14 residues. Germline CDR1 is MNHEY and CDR2 is SVGEGT.

This clonotype was found many times. This sequence joins TRBV2 and TRBJ1-2; 7 bases line up with TRBD1. V lost 2 bases to trimming and J lost 1 base; unmatched junction nucleotides: 4. CDR3 length equals 15 residues. The germline V gene has CDR1 SNHLY and CDR2 FYNNEI. CDR3 sequence: CASSETWDSNYGYTF. CDR3 sequence (DNA): TGTGCCAGCAGTGAAACTTGGGACAGTAACTATGGCTACACCTTC. Full variable domain (missing parts from reference TRBV2 and TRBJ1-2): EPEVTQTPSHQVTQMGQEVILRCVPISNHLYFYWYRQILGQKVEFLVSFYNNEISEKSEIFDDQFSVERPDGSNFTLKIRSTKLEDSAMYFCASSETWDSNYGYTFGSGTRLTVV.

The chain joins TRBV10-3 to TRBJ2-2; D is perhaps TRBD1 (6 bases). V was cut by 8 bases and J by 5 bases, with 18 bases left in between. The CDR3 runs 15 residues. Germline CDR1 is ENHRY and CDR2 is SYGVKD. CDR3 in amino acids: CAIGLLQGRTGELFF. The CDR3, as DNA: TGTGCCATCGGCCTCCTCCAGGGGCGAACCGGGGAGCTGTTTTTT.

This clonotype has a count of ten or more. The chain couples TRBV20-1 to TRBJ1-4; D might be TRBD1 (5 bases). V lost 3 bases and J 7 bases, leaving 21 bases between the germline ends. The CDR3 contains 16 residues. In germline, CDR1 is DFQATT, CDR2 SNEGSKA (reference sequence). CDR3: CSASPAGRRDGEKLFF. CDR3 sequence (DNA): TGCAGTGCTAGCCCCGCGGGGCGCCGGGATGGTGAAAAACTGTTTTTT.

Only a few counts were recorded for this clonotype. This chain connects TRBV6-2 or TRBV6-3 to TRBJ2-1, with 13 bases that match TRBD2. V was clipped by 4 bases and J by 9 bases; unmatched bases: 9. Germline V gene data show CDR1 as MNHEY and CDR2 as SVGEGT. The CDR3 runs to 16 residues. As DNA, the CDR3 is TGTGCCAGCAGTTCGACTAGCGGGGGGCCCTACCGTGAGCAGTTCTTC. Encoded protein: CASSSTSGGPYREQFF.

The chain has TRBV7-8 and TRBJ2-7, with a weak D call TRBD2 (7 bases). The V end was cut by 3 bases, the J end by 3 bases, with 12 bases between. CDR1 SGHVS and CDR2 FQNEAQ come from the germline V gene. This CDR3 has 14 residues. DNA for the CDR3: TGTGCCAGCAGCTTTGGGGGGGCCGTCTACGAGCAGTACTTC. Translating it yields CASSFGGAVYEQYF.

The chain is built from TRBV4-1 and TRBJ1-4; D unresolved. CDR1 is MGHRA and CDR2 is YSYEKL in the germline V gene. The V end was cut by 3 bases, the J end by 4 bases, with 9 bases between. The CDR3 has 14 residues. This CDR3 is CASSQDNVNEKLFF. The CDR3 DNA follows: TGCGCCAGCAGCCAGGATAACGTTAATGAAAAACTGTTTTTT.

The sample holds a few counts of this clonotype. The chain joins TRBV12-3 or TRBV12-4 to TRBJ1-5; 8 bases fit TRBD1. The CDR3 has 16 residues. V was pared by 6 bases and J by 0 bases, with 7 bases of the junction left unmatched. This CDR3 is CASSPGTGLSNQPQHF. In DNA, the CDR3 is TGTGCCAGCAGCCCCGGGACAGGCCTTAGCAATCAGCCCCAGCATTTT.

This clonotype has just a few counts. CDR3: CASSLWGRSQNYGYTF. CDR3 DNA sequence: TGTGCCAGCAGTTTATGGGGACGGTCCCAAAACTATGGCTACACCTTC. The chain combines TRBV28 with TRBJ1-2, with a possible D match to TRBD1 (5 bases). Trimming pared 0 bases from V and 2 bases from J, leaving 13 bases between. This CDR3 is 16 amino acids long. CDR1 is MDHEN, CDR2 SYDVKM, per germline.